This T cell receptor beta chain was sequenced for a study of synovial regulatory T cells in juvenile arthritis (dated by TCRdb to the mid-2010s). Notes on the research overall: Among the sequenced patients, a few were classified as therapy-naive, methotrexate plus infliximab was given to one, methotrexate was given to several, and treatment information was unavailable for one. The study compared TCRbeta CDR3 repertoires of blood iaTreg cells, other blood Treg cells and synovial fluid Treg cells from matched patient samples. Effector T cell subsets were also sequenced in the study cohort for comparisons, but only blood and synovial fluid Treg cells are covered by the Treg dataset alone. Treg and Teff subsets from approximately 10 JIA patients with active disease were included in the TCR repertoire comparisons.

The donors for the TCR repertoire analysis were approximately eleven juvenile idiopathic arthritis patients with active disease who had not reached inactive disease, of whom 3 were polyarticular and 8 were oligoarticular. The TCR-sequenced patients had a median age of roughly 10 years (range about 2.1-25) and median disease duration of approximately seven years (range 0.2-19.1). Samples for TCR repertoire analysis came from two centres in Italy. Peripheral blood mononuclear cells were separated on a Histopaque-1077 density gradient and then cryopreserved in approximately 90% FCS with approximately 10% DMSO. In the germline V gene, CDR1 corresponds to MGHRA and CDR2 to YSYEKL. The cysteine opens and the phenylalanine closes a CDR3 of 16 amino acids. Only the protein is on record. Concerning this clone: The antigen it recognizes is unknown.

Overall study results and their limits: iaTreg TCR repertoires were found to be largely private across patients and to partially overlap with synovial Teff and blood CPL repertoires. Synovial Treg cells shared more CDR3 sequences with iaTreg cells than with other blood Treg cells; Chao-Jaccard similarity confirmed closer relation. Lower TCR diversity was observed in blood iaTreg cells than in other blood Treg cells, consistent with antigen-driven expansion.

Library preparation employed the immunoSEQ multiplex PCR assay. TCRbeta CDR3 sequencing was performed by Adaptive Biotechnologies. As for how the authors treated the data: Repertoire similarity used the Chao-modified Jaccard index and median clonotype overlap from 200 random subsamples at equal sample size. The similarity analyses were run on either productive nucleotide sequences or amino acid sequences translated in silico. Repertoires were compared using hierarchical clustering with single linkage and t-SNE, both based on Chao-modified Jaccard distances. After normalising for sample size, the researchers measured repertoire diversity with the Renyi index across a range of alpha values. In TCRdb, the immuneACCESS table is reduced to in-frame sequences with V and J assigned. These tables do not hold every clone; where another copy was compared, an unresolved V gene accounts for under half, and the others remain unexplained. V and J calls plus clone size are reproduced from that table; the DNA served to infer D and trimming. The table for this sample records about 10,000 clones. In total, the top ten clones hold 0.9% to 1.3% of the sample.

The receptor comes from a donor aged 2-29 years with juvenile idiopathic arthritis. Here the chain combines TRBV4-1 and TRBJ1-2; TCRdb indicates TRBD1, and absent DNA this call remains unverified. Sequenced: Treg cells from blood. In the paper's terms, the cell subset or site label means: remaining (HLA-DR-negative) circulating blood Treg cells. The CDR3: CASSQDRTGRIYGYTF.